Shown below are 18 T cell receptor beta chains from a single sample sequenced in a study of PD-L1 blockade in urothelial cancer. Assay: immunoSEQ multiplex PCR; the TCRdb copy retains only in-frame clones and omits some. The table has approximately 48,000 clones, roughly 85% seen once. Stated time point: pretreatment peripheral blood. The sample consisted of PBMCs, taken around atezolizumab (anti-PD-L1) treatment. The source is a woman aged 55-75 years with urothelial cancer.

The count of this clone is one. V usage is TRBV25-1 and J usage is TRBJ1-6, with D possibly being TRBD1 (6 bases). V gave up 8 bases and J gave up 8 bases, with 13 bases separating them. Germline V gives CDR1 MGHDK, CDR2 SYGVNS. This CDR3 has 13 residues. The CDR3 loop reads CASGKQGHSPLHF. Here the CDR3 DNA reads TGTGCCAGCGGAAAACAGGGCCATTCACCCCTCCACTTT.

As DNA, the CDR3 is TGTGCCAGCAGTTTATGGAACGGACTAGCGGGGGACACAGATACGCAGTATTTT. Protein product: CASSLWNGLAGDTDTQYF. The chain carries TRBV28 and TRBJ2-3; 13 bases map to TRBD2. The CDR3 consists of 18 residues. The ends lost 0 bases at V and 2 bases at J; junction bases unmatched: 5. CDR1 MDHEN and CDR2 SYDVKM come from the germline V gene.

V gene TRBV7-8 combines with J gene TRBJ1-2, with a possible D match to TRBD1 (6 bases). V gave up 1 base and J gave up 8 bases, with 14 bases separating them. The CDR3 sequence is 14 residues long. Germline CDR1 and CDR2: SGHVS and FQNEAQ. As DNA, the CDR3 is TGTGCCAGCAGCTTAGTAGGGGGGGAAGACGGCTACACCTTC. Its translation: CASSLVGGEDGYTF.

This CDR3 is CASSVGGASNNEQFF. The CDR3, as DNA: TGTGCCAGCAGCGTCGGAGGAGCCAGCAACAATGAGCAGTTCTTC. The chain uses TRBV6-1 and TRBJ2-1; TRBD2 might be the D (5 bases). V dropped 6 bases and J dropped 5 bases, with 17 bases sitting between them. From germline, CDR1 is MNHNS and CDR2 SASEGT. CDR3 length: 15 amino acids.

The chain joins TRBV19 to TRBJ2-1; TRBD2 matches at 8 bases. The CDR3 covers 15 residues. CDR1 is LNHDA, CDR2 SQIVND, per germline (reference sequence). The V gene end was trimmed by 4 bases and the J gene end by 8 bases; junction bases not matched to a gene: 10. The CDR3 is CASSSPGLVRYEQFF. DNA of the CDR3: TGTGCCAGTAGTAGCCCGGGACTAGTTCGGTATGAGCAGTTCTTC.

J is TRBJ2-2 and V is TRBV5-1; weak D call: TRBD2 (5 bases). The germline CDR1 and CDR2 sequences are SGHRS and YFSETQ. This CDR3 spans 14 amino acids. V lost 5 bases and J lost 0, with 8 bases in between. The CDR3 DNA sequence: TGCGCCAGCAGGACTACCGCGAACACCGGGGAGCTGTTTTTT. Its protein is CASRTTANTGELFF.

The chain couples TRBV5-1 to TRBJ2-5, with 13 bases identical to TRBD2. The CDR3 totals 15 residues. V lost 4 bases to trimming and J lost 3 bases; unmatched junction nucleotides: 3. Germline CDR1 reads SGHRS; CDR2 reads YFSETQ. The CDR3 DNA follows: TGCGCCAGCAGCCGAGGGACTAGCGGGGAAGAGACCCAGTACTTC. It is translated as CASSRGTSGEETQYF.

J is TRBJ2-7 and V is TRBV5-1; 7 bases line up with TRBD1. V trimming: 4 bases; J trimming: 2 bases; junction bases outside the gene matches: 6. This CDR3 has 14 residues. In germline, CDR1 is SGHRS, CDR2 YFSETQ. In nucleotides, the CDR3 is TGCGCCAGCAGCACCGGGACAGTTCCCTACGAGCAGTACTTC. Amino acid sequence: CASSTGTVPYEQYF.

V is TRBV19 and J is TRBJ2-7; 7 bases are shared with TRBD2. Per the germline V gene, CDR1 is LNHDA and CDR2 is SQIVND (reference sequence). V lost 3 bases and J lost 5; bases outside the gene matches: 10. CDR3 length equals 15 residues. CDR3 residues: CASSMGAGRAHEQYF. CDR3 coding DNA: TGTGCCAGTAGTATGGGAGCGGGAAGGGCCCACGAGCAGTACTTC.

The chain joins TRBV5-1 to TRBJ2-7, with a weak D call TRBD1 (6 bases). The CDR3 runs to 13 residues. The V end lost 0 bases, the J end lost 6 bases, and 10 bases lay between the germline ends. Germline values: CDR1 SGHRS, CDR2 YFSETQ. CDR3 residues: CASSLEGVGEQYF. CDR3 bases: TGCGCCAGCAGCTTGGAGGGGGTCGGCGAGCAGTACTTC. The variable domain in full, with the rest retrieved from reference TRBV5-1 and TRBJ2-7, is KAGVTQTPRYLIKTRGQQVTLSCSPISGHRSVSWYQQTPGQGLQFLFEYFSETQRNKGNFPGRFSGRQFSNSRSEMNVSTLELGDSALYLCASSLEGVGEQYFGPGTRLTVT.

The chain combines TRBV4-2 with TRBJ2-5, with D maybe TRBD2 (7 bases). V lost 5 bases, J lost 5 bases, and 12 bases lay in between. Germline assignment: CDR1 LGHNA and CDR2 YNFKEQ. CDR3 size: 13 residues. Written as DNA, the CDR3 is TGTGCCAGCAGCTTGGAGGGGGGGGAGACCCAGTACTTC. Residues: CASSLEGGETQYF.

This chain links TRBV7-2 with TRBJ2-7; the D call may be TRBD1 or TRBD2 (6 bases each). Per germline, CDR1 SGHTA and CDR2 FQGNSA. The CDR3 sequence is 14 residues long. The V end lost 5 bases, the J end lost 3 bases, and 14 bases lay between the germline ends. CDR3 amino acids: CASSLGGGGYEQYF. The CDR3 nucleotides are TGTGCCAGCAGCCTAGGGGGAGGAGGCTACGAGCAGTACTTC.

The chain has TRBV2 and TRBJ1-5; tentative D call: TRBD1 (5 bases). Trimming took off 7 bases at V and 1 base at J, with 11 bases between the two ends. The CDR3 runs 14 residues. Germline V gene lookup returns CDR1 SNHLY and CDR2 FYNNEI. CDR3 nucleotides: TGTGCCAGCACTACGCAGGGAAGCAATCAGCCCCAGCATTTT. Protein sequence: CASTTQGSNQPQHF.

The chain couples TRBV5-1 to TRBJ2-7; 8 bases line up with TRBD1. Trimming cost V 0 bases and J 3 bases; bases outside gene matches: 8. CDR1 and CDR2 from the germline V gene are SGHRS and YFSETQ. This CDR3 contains 16 residues. The CDR3 loop reads CASSLGNRGKIYEQYF. The CDR3 DNA follows: TGCGCCAGCAGCTTGGGTAACAGGGGGAAGATCTACGAGCAGTACTTC.

The chain uses TRBV5-8 and TRBJ1-1, with D unclear. With 2 bases removed from V and 1 base from J, the gap between germline ends came to 9 bases. The germline CDR1 and CDR2 sequences are SGHTS and YDEGEE. This CDR3 region has 14 residues. This CDR3 is CASSFLTPNTEAFF. The DNA for the CDR3 is TGTGCCAGCAGCTTCCTGACACCGAACACTGAAGCTTTCTTT.

The chain carries TRBV2 and TRBJ2-5; the match to TRBD1 covers 9 bases. The germline gives CDR1 SNHLY, CDR2 FYNNEI. CDR3 length: 15 residues. V gave up 7 bases and J gave up 2 bases; unmatched junction bases: 8. The CDR3 protein is CASNLRTGVQETQYF. The CDR3 DNA reads as TGTGCCAGCAACCTCCGGACAGGGGTACAAGAGACCCAGTACTTC.

The V gene is TRBV6-1, the J gene TRBJ2-7; D perhaps matches TRBD2 (5 bases). The CDR3 spans 12 residues. V was pared by 1 base and J by 9 bases, with 10 bases between. The germline gives CDR1 MNHNS, CDR2 SASEGT. The CDR3 region is CASSEVGVVQYF. As DNA, the CDR3 is TGTGCCAGCAGTGAAGTCGGGGTAGTGCAGTACTTC.

This chain joins TRBV4-3 and TRBJ1-1; no clear D. The CDR3 extends over 14 amino acids. Germline V lookup: CDR1 LGHNA, CDR2 YSLEER. V was pared by 1 base and J by 4 bases, with 10 bases between. The CDR3 DNA follows: TGCGCCAGCAGCCAAGCGATGGGCCTCACTGAAGCTTTCTTT. This encodes CASSQAMGLTEAFF.